Reported below is one TCR beta chain. The antigen remains unidentified. This entry belongs to a study of cytomegalovirus exposure and HLA in healthy donors. General study findings and limits: Within an earlier analysis, most TCR beta V segments proved productive either about 87% or about 30% of the time. A cluster of highly shared sequence variants was likely a sequencing artifact.

A multiplex PCR was run with 60 Vbeta primers and 13 Jbeta primers. Sequencing was performed with immunoSEQ multiplex PCR; in TCRdb, only in-frame clones are kept and a portion is missing. In the table there are approximately 100,000 clones, approximately 70% of which are singletons. V shed 1 base and J shed 4 bases, with 10 bases lying between them. From germline, CDR1 is SEHNR and CDR2 FQNEAQ (reference sequence). This CDR3 region has 15 residues. Sequencing input: PBMCs. The chain links TRBV7-9 to TRBJ2-2; D is unclear. This sequence was found in a woman under 30 in good health and CMV-seropositive. The CDR3 is CASSLGSLSTGELFF. The CDR3, as DNA: TGTGCCAGCAGCTTAGGGTCACTTTCCACCGGGGAGCTGTTTTTT.